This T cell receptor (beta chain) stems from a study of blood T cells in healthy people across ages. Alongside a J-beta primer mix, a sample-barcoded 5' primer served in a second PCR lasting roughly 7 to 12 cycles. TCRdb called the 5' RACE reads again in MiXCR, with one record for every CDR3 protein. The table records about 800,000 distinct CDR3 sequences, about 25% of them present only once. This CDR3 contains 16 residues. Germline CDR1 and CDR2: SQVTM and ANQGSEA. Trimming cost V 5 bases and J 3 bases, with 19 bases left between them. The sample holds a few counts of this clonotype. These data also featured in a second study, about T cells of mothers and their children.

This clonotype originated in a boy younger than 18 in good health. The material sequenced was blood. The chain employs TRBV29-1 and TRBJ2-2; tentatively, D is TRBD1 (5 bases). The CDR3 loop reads CSVKSSGLGYTGELFF. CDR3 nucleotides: TGCAGCGTTAAGTCGTCAGGGCTCGGGTACACCGGGGAGCTGTTTTTT.